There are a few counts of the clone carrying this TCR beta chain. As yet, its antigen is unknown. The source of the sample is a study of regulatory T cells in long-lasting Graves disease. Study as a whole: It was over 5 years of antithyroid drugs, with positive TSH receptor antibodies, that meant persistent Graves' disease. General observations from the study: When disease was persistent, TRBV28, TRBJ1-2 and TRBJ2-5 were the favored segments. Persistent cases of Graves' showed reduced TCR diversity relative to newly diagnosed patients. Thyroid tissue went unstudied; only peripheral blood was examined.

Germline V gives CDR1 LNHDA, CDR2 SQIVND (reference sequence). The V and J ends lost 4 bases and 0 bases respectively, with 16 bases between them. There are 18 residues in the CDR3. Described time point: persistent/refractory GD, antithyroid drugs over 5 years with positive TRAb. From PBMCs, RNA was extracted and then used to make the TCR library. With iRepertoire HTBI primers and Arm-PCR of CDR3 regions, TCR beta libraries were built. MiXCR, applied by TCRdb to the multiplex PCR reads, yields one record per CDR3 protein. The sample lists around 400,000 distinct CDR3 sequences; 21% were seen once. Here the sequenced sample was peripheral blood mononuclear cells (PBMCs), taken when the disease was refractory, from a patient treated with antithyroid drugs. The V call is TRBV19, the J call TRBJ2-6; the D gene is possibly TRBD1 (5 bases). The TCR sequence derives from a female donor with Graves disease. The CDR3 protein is CASSKGQGMASGANVLTF. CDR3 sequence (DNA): TGTGCCAGTAGTAAAGGTCAGGGAATGGCCTCTGGGGCCAACGTCCTGACTTTC.